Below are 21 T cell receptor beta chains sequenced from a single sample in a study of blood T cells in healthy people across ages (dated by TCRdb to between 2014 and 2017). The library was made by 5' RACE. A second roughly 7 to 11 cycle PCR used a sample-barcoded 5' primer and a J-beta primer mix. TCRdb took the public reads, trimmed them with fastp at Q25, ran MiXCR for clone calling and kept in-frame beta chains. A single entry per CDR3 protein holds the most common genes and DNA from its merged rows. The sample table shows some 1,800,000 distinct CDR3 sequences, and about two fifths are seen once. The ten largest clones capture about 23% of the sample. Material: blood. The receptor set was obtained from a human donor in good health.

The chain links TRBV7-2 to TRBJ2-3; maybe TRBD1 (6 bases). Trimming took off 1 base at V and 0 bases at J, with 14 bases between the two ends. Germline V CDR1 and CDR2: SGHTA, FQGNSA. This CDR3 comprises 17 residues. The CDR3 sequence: CASSLGRTAISTDTQYF. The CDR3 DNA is TGTGCCAGCAGCTTAGGACGGACAGCGATTAGCACAGATACGCAGTATTTT. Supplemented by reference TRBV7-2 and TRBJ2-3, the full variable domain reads GAGVSQSPSNKVTEKGKDVELRCDPISGHTALYWYRQSLGQGLEFLIYFQGNSAPDKSGLPSDRFSAERTGGSVSTLTIQRTQQEDSAVYLCASSLGRTAISTDTQYFGPGTRLTVL.

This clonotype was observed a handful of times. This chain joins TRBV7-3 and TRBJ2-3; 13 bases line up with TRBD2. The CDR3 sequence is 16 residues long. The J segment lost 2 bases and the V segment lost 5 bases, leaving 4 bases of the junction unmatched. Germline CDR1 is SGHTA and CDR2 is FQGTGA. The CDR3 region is CASSPGLAGATDTQYF. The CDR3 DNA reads TGTGCCAGCAGCCCCGGACTAGCGGGGGCCACAGATACGCAGTATTTT.

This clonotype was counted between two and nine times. CDR3 region: CASSAEGSNQPQHF. Here the CDR3 DNA reads TGTGCCAGCAGCGCCGAGGGTAGCAATCAGCCCCAGCATTTT. V gene TRBV12-3 or TRBV12-4 combines with J gene TRBJ1-5, with D hard to call. There are 14 residues in the CDR3. Trimming removed 6 bases at V and 0 bases at J, with 9 bases between.

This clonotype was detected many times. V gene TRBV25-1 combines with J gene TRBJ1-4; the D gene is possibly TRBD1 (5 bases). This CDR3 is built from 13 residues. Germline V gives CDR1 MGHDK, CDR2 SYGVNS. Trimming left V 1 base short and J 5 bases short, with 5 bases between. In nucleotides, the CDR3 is TGTGCCAGCAGTGAATGGGGGAATGAAAAACTGTTTTTT. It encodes CASSEWGNEKLFF.

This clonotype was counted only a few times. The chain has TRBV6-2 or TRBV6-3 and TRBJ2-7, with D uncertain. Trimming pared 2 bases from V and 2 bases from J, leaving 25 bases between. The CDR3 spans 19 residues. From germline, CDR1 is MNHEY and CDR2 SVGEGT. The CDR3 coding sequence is TGTGCCAGCAGTTACGGCGGATCTGGAGTTTTACCCATTACCTACGAGCAGTACTTC. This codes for CASSYGGSGVLPITYEQYF.

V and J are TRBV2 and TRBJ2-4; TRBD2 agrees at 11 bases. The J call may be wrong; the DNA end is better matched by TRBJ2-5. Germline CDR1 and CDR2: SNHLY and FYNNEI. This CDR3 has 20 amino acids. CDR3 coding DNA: TGTGCCAGCAGTGAAGAGGATTTGCTGCTAGCGGGGGGACTACAAGAGACCCAGTACTTC. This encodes CASSEEDLLLAGGLQETQYF.

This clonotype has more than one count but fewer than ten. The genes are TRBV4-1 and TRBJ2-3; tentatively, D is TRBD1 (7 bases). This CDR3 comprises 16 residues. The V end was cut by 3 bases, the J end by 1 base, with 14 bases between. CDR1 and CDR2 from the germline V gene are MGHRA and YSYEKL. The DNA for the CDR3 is TGCGCCAGCAGCCACCTAGACAGGGAGGGCACAGATACGCAGTATTTT. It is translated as CASSHLDREGTDTQYF.

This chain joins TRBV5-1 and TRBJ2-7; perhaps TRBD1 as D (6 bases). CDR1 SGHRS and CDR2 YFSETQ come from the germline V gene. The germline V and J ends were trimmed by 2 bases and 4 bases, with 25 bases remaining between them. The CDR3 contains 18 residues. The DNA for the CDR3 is TGCGCCAGCAGCTTTGGGACACATGAAGATCGTATTAAATACGAGCAGTACTTC. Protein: CASSFGTHEDRIKYEQYF.

The CDR3, as DNA: TGTGCCAGCAGCACCCAAGCGGGACTGACGTCCTACGAGCAGTACTTC. Its translation: CASSTQAGLTSYEQYF. The rearrangement links TRBV7-8 to TRBJ2-7, with 7 bases lining up with TRBD2. This CDR3 region has 16 residues. Unmatched junction bases numbered 11, after V lost 5 bases and J lost 1 base. Germline V gene data show CDR1 as SGHVS and CDR2 as FQNEAQ.

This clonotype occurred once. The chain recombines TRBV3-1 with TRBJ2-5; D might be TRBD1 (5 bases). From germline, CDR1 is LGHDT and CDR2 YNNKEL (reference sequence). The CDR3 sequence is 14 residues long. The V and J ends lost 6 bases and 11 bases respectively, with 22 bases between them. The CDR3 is CASSVVGVFDEQYF. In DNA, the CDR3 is TGTGCCAGCAGTGTGGTAGGGGTCTTCGATGAGCAGTACTTC.

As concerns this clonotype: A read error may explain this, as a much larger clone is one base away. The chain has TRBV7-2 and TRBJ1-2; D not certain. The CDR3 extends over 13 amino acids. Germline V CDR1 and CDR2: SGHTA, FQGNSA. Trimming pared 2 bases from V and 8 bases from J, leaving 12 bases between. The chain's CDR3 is CASSLYWGLGYTF. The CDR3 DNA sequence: TGTGCCAGCAGCTTATATTGGGGTTTAGGCTACACCTTC.

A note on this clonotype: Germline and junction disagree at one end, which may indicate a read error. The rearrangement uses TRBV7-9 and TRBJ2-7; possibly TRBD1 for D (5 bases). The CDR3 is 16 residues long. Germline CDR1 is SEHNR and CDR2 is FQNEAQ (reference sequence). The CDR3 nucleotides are TGCGCCAGCAACCATCCTTCTCTCCCTGGCAGGGTCAGTCAGTACTTC. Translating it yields CASNHPSLPGRVSQYF.

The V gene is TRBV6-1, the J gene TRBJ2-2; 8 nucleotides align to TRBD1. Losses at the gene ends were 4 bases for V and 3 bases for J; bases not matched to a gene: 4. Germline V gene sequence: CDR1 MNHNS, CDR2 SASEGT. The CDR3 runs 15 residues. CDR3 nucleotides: TGTGCCAGCAGTGCCGGGACAGGAGACACCGGGGAGCTGTTTTTT. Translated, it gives CASSAGTGDTGELFF.

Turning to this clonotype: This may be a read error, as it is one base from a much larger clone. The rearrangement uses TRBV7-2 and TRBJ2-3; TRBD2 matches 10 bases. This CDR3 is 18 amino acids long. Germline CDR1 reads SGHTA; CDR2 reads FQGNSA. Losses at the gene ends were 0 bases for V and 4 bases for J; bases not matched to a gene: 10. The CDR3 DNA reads TGTGCCAGCAGCTTAGCGCCTGGTAGCGGGAGGCGCGCAGATACGCAGTATTTT. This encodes CASSLAPGSGRRADTQYF.

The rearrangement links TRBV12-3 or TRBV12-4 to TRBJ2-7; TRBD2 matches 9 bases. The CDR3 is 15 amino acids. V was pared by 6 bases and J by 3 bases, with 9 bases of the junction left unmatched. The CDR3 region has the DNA TGTGCCAGCAGCCCGCGGGGGGGCAACCGCTACGAGCAGTACTTC. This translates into CASSPRGGNRYEQYF.

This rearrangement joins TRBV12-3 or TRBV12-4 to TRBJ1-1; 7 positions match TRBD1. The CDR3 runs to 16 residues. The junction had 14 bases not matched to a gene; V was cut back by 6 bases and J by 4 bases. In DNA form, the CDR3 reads TGTGCCAGCAGCCCCCGACGAGGGGGCTGGGGCACTGAAGCTTTCTTT. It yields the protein CASSPRRGGWGTEAFF.

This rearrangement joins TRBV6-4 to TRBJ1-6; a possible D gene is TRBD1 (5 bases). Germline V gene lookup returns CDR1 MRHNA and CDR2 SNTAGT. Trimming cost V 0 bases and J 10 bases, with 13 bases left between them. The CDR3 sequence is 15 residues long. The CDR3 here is CASSDSSGPWSPLHF. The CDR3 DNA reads TGTGCCAGCAGTGACTCATCAGGGCCGTGGTCACCCCTCCACTTT.

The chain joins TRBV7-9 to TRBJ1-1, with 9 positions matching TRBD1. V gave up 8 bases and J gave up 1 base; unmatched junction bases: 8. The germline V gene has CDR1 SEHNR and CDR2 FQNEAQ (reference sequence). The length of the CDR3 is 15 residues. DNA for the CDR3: TGTGCCAGCGCATCCAGACAGGGGGAGAACACTGAAGCTTTCTTT. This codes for CASASRQGENTEAFF.

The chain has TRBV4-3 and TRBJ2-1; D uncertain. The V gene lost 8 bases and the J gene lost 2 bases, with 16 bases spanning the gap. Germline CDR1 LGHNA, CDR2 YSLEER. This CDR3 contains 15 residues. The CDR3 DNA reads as TGCGCCAGCTCAAGGGTCGGGTCGGCCTACAATGAGCAGTTCTTC. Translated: CASSRVGSAYNEQFF.

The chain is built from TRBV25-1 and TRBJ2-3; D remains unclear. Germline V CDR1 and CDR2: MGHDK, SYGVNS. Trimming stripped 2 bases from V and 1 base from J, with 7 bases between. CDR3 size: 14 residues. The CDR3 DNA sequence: TGTGCCAGCAGTGAAGAGGTCCGCACAGATACGCAGTATTTT. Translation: CASSEEVRTDTQYF.

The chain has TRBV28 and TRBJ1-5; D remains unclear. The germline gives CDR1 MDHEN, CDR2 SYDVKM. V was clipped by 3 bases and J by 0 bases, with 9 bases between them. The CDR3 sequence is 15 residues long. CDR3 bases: TGTGCCAGCAGTTTGCAACAGTTTAGCAATCAGCCCCAGCATTTT. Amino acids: CASSLQQFSNQPQHF.